This T cell receptor beta chain was profiled in a study of technical replicates of blood from a few donors. V lost 5 bases to trimming and J lost 1 base; unmatched junction nucleotides: 6. This CDR3 spans 16 amino acids. Germline values: CDR1 SGHTA, CDR2 FQGTGA. Sequencing was performed with immunoSEQ multiplex PCR; in TCRdb, only in-frame clones are kept and a portion is missing. The sample carries fewer than 85,000 clones, approximately 90% recorded once. This clone was seen more than once but under ten times. What was sequenced was PBMCs. The receptor comes from a human donor in good health. Some clones in this sample may be carry-over from other donors' samples. The chain is built from TRBV7-3 and TRBJ2-2; TRBD2 agrees at 8 bases. CDR3 coding DNA: TGTGCCAGCAGCCCCCGTAGCGGGATGAACACCGGGGAGCTGTTTTTT. This translates into CASSPRSGMNTGELFF. Supplemented by reference TRBV7-3 and TRBJ2-2, the full variable domain reads GAGVSQTPSNKVTEKGKYVELRCDPISGHTALYWYRQSLGQGPEFLIYFQGTGAADDSGLPNDRFFAVRPEGSVSTLKIQRTERGDSAVYLCASSPRSGMNTGELFFGEGSRLTVL.